The 22 T cell receptor beta chains below were found in one sample sequenced in a study of blood T cell repertoires in COVID-19. Data came from immunoSEQ multiplex PCR; TCRdb stores just in-frame clones and leaves some out. This sample has fewer than 150,000 clones, with roughly 80% found just once. The material sequenced was peripheral blood. The source is a woman of 80 years or more in a cohort sampled during active or convalescent COVID-19.

This clone was recorded once. The chain combines TRBV5-4 with TRBJ1-4; TRBD1 is a possible D gene (6 bases). Germline lookup yields CDR1 SGHNT and CDR2 YYREEE (reference sequence). The CDR3 runs to 13 residues. Trimming left V 8 bases short and J 4 bases short, with 12 bases between. CDR3: CASGAGVNEKLFF. CDR3 nucleotide sequence: TGTGCCAGTGGAGCAGGGGTTAATGAAAAACTGTTTTTT. Complete variable domain (other parts from reference TRBV5-4 and TRBJ1-4): ETGVTQSPTHLIKTRGQQVTLRCSSQSGHNTVSWYQQALGQGPQFIFQYYREEENGRGNFPPRFSGLQFPNYSSELNVNALELDDSALYLCASGAGVNEKLFFGSGTQLSVL.

This clone occurred a few times. The chain couples TRBV12-3 or TRBV12-4 to TRBJ2-2; TRBD1 is a possible D gene (6 bases). The CDR3 is 13 residues long. Trimming removed 4 bases at V and 10 bases at J, with 13 bases between. The CDR3 bases are TGTGCCAGCAGTTCCTTACAGGGAAAGGAGCTGTTTTTT. It specifies CASSSLQGKELFF.

This chain joins TRBV5-4 and TRBJ1-2; 8 bases match TRBD1. Germline V gene sequence: CDR1 SGHNT, CDR2 YYREEE (reference sequence). The CDR3 is 14 amino acids. Trimming cost V 0 bases and J 7 bases; bases outside gene matches: 5. The CDR3, as DNA: TGTGCCAGCAGCTTGGAGCAGGGGGCGCGTGGCTACACCTTC. Its protein product is CASSLEQGARGYTF.

The chain recombines TRBV15 with TRBJ1-4; the D gene is possibly TRBD1 (6 bases). V gave up 0 bases and J gave up 3 bases, with 8 bases separating them. Germline V lookup: CDR1 LNHNV, CDR2 YYDKDF (reference sequence). The CDR3 contains 15 residues. The CDR3 region has the DNA TGTGCCACCAGCAGAGATTCAGGGGCTAATGAAAAACTGTTTTTT. Its protein is CATSRDSGANEKLFF.

This sequence joins TRBV6-5 and TRBJ2-7, with 8 bases identical to TRBD1. Germline V lookup: CDR1 MNHEY, CDR2 SVGAGI. With V trimmed by 0 bases and J by 0 bases, 1 base remained unmatched. This CDR3 contains 15 residues. In DNA, the CDR3 is TGTGCCAGCAGTTACTCACAGGGGGTCTCCTACGAGCAGTACTTC. Translating it yields CASSYSQGVSYEQYF.

CDR3 sequence reads: CASSPTGNTIYF. The CDR3 coding sequence is TGTGCCAGCAGCCCCACTGGAAACACCATATATTTT. V gene TRBV9 combines with J gene TRBJ1-3; D remains unclear. Trimming took 4 bases from V and 2 from J, leaving 4 bases between them. CDR1 and CDR2 (germline): SGDLS, YYNGEE. The CDR3 length is 12 residues.

DNA for the CDR3: TGTGCCAGCAGCTTAGGGGTAGGGGACACTGAAGCTTTCTTT. It is translated as CASSLGVGDTEAFF. This chain joins TRBV7-3 and TRBJ1-1; a weak D match, TRBD1 (5 bases). Germline V CDR1 and CDR2: SGHTA, FQGTGA. The ends were cut back, 2 bases at V and 3 bases at J, with 10 bases in the middle. The CDR3 loop spans 14 amino acids.

CDR3 in DNA: TGTGCCAGCAGTGATGGAGGGCCCCCTGAAGCTTTCTTT. Protein: CASSDGGPPEAFF. The chain recombines TRBV6-1 with TRBJ1-1; no definite D call. Trimming removed 3 bases from V and 6 bases from J, with 11 bases in between. Germline V CDR1 and CDR2: MNHNS, SASEGT. This CDR3 spans 13 amino acids.

The genes are TRBV19 and TRBJ2-2; no reliable D call. V was clipped by 3 bases and J by 2 bases, with 7 bases between them. The CDR3 runs to 14 residues. The germline CDR1 and CDR2 sequences are LNHDA and SQIVND (reference sequence). CDR3 DNA sequence: TGTGCCAGTAGTATCAACAGCAACACCGGGGAGCTGTTTTTT. Protein sequence: CASSINSNTGELFF. The whole variable domain, filled in from reference TRBV19 and TRBJ2-2, reads DGGITQSPKYLFRKEGQNVTLSCEQNLNHDAMYWYRQDPGQGLRLIYYSQIVNDFQKGDIAEGYSVSREKKESFPLTVTSAQKNPTAFYLCASSINSNTGELFFGEGSRLTVL.

The chain carries TRBV5-1 and TRBJ2-5; the match to TRBD2 covers 10 bases. V shed 4 bases, J shed 3 bases, and the junction held 6 bases outside the gene matches. The CDR3 loop spans 15 amino acids. CDR1 SGHRS and CDR2 YFSETQ come from the germline V gene. CDR3 nucleotides: TGCGCCAGCAGCGCCTTAGCGGGGGGCGAAGAGACCCAGTACTTC. It encodes CASSALAGGEETQYF.

The chain employs TRBV19 and TRBJ1-4; possibly TRBD1 for D (5 bases). V was shortened by 1 base and J by 7 bases, with 16 bases between the two germline ends. In germline, CDR1 is LNHDA, CDR2 SQIVND (reference sequence). The CDR3 extends over 16 amino acids. In nucleotides, the CDR3 is TGTGCCAGTAGTATAGGATGGGAACCGCAGGGTGAAAAACTGTTTTTT. As protein: CASSIGWEPQGEKLFF.

CDR3 sequence (DNA): TGTGCCAGCAGCCCCGGGCAGGGGGCAGTTTTTGGCAATCAGCCCCAGCATTTT. Its translation: CASSPGQGAVFGNQPQHF. The J gene is TRBJ1-5, the V gene TRBV11-2; TRBD1 agrees at 8 bases. Germline lookup yields CDR1 SGHAT and CDR2 FQNNGV. The length of the CDR3 is 18 residues. V was clipped by 5 bases and J by 2 bases; unmatched bases: 14.

The chain joins TRBV12-3 or TRBV12-4 to TRBJ2-5; 11 nucleotides align to TRBD2. This CDR3 is built from 13 residues. V shed 7 bases and J 5 bases; nucleotides not matched to a gene: 3. The DNA of the CDR3 is TGTGCCAGCACCAGGACTAGCGGGGAGACCCAGTACTTC. Amino acid sequence: CASTRTSGETQYF.

V usage is TRBV18 and J usage is TRBJ2-1, with 7 bases fitting TRBD1. In germline, CDR1 is KGHSH, CDR2 LQKENI. The CDR3 contains 15 residues. Trimming removed 2 bases from V and 5 bases from J; junction bases left unmatched: 6. The CDR3 region is CASSPTGVGNNEQFF. DNA of the CDR3: TGTGCCAGCTCACCAACAGGGGTTGGGAACAATGAGCAGTTCTTC.

This chain connects TRBV6-5 to TRBJ1-2; 8 bases match TRBD1. The CDR3 runs 14 residues. V lost 7 bases, J lost 7 bases, and 11 bases stayed unmatched. Germline V gives CDR1 MNHEY, CDR2 SVGAGI. The CDR3 DNA follows: TGTGCCAGCACCATATACCAGGGGGCAGCTGGCTACACCTTC. This sequence encodes CASTIYQGAAGYTF.

This chain joins TRBV19 and TRBJ2-2; D unclear. The CDR3 contains 14 residues. The V gene lost 7 bases and the J gene lost 2 bases, with 11 bases spanning the gap. Per the germline V gene, CDR1 is LNHDA and CDR2 is SQIVND (reference sequence). CDR3: CASNWATNTGELFF. CDR3 sequence (DNA): TGTGCCAGTAATTGGGCCACAAACACCGGGGAGCTGTTTTTT.

The V call is TRBV6-4, the J call TRBJ2-6; 12 bases agree with TRBD2. The CDR3 is 18 residues long. Germline CDR1 and CDR2: MRHNA and SNTAGT. The ends lost 6 bases at V and 2 bases at J; junction bases unmatched: 8. CDR3 sequence: CASRWTSGDVTGANVLTF. CDR3 nucleotide sequence: TGTGCCAGCAGATGGACTAGCGGGGACGTAACTGGGGCCAACGTCCTGACTTTC.

The DNA of the CDR3 is TGTGCCAGCAACCTATTCGGGGGGTCAACCACCGGGGAGCTGTTTTTT. This sequence encodes CASNLFGGSTTGELFF. V usage is TRBV7-8 and J usage is TRBJ2-2; 7 bases fit TRBD2. J was trimmed by 4 bases and V by 7 bases; bases with no gene match: 12. The CDR3 consists of 16 residues. Germline V gives CDR1 SGHVS, CDR2 FQNEAQ. The entire variable domain, with the rest obtained from reference TRBV7-8 and TRBJ2-2, is as follows: GAGVSQSPRYKVAKRGQDVALRCDPISGHVSLFWYQQALGQGPEFLTYFQNEAQLDKSGLPSDRFFAERPEGSVSTLKIQRTQQEDSAVYLCASNLFGGSTTGELFFGEGSRLTVL.

V is TRBV20-1 and J is TRBJ1-6, with a possible D match to TRBD1 (5 bases). The CDR3 consists of 18 residues. V lost 3 bases, J lost 0 bases, and 18 bases lay in between. Germline V gene data show CDR1 as DFQATT and CDR2 as SNEGSKA (reference sequence). The CDR3 loop reads CSASEQGLRSSYNSPLHF. In DNA, the CDR3 is TGCAGTGCTAGTGAGCAGGGACTTCGAAGCTCCTATAATTCACCCCTCCACTTT.

The rearrangement links TRBV9 to TRBJ2-5; TRBD1 is a possible D gene (5 bases). Germline V CDR1 and CDR2: SGDLS, YYNGEE. This CDR3 has 21 residues. Trimming left V 6 bases short and J 0 bases short, with 33 bases between. The CDR3 bases are TGTGCCAGCACCGGCCCTTCAGGGCTAGACCTAAAGACCCTTAACCAAGAGACCCAGTACTTC. Its protein product is CASTGPSGLDLKTLNQETQYF.

The V call is TRBV2, the J call TRBJ2-1, with TRBD2 matching over 7 bases. V dropped 7 bases and J dropped 2; count of bases not matched to a gene: 8. This CDR3 comprises 15 residues. From germline, CDR1 is SNHLY and CDR2 FYNNEI. CDR3 residues: CASKQRGNTYNEQFF. The CDR3 region has the DNA TGTGCCAGCAAGCAGCGGGGTAACACCTACAATGAGCAGTTCTTC.

The gene calls are TRBV19 and TRBJ1-4; 9 nucleotides line up with TRBD1. CDR1 and CDR2 (germline): LNHDA, SQIVND (reference sequence). After removal of 4 bases from V and 8 bases from J, the junction contained 5 bases not matched to a gene. CDR3 length equals 14 residues. The CDR3 region is CASSTDRGFEKLFF. Here the CDR3 DNA reads TGTGCCAGTAGTACGGACAGGGGATTCGAAAAACTGTTTTTT.